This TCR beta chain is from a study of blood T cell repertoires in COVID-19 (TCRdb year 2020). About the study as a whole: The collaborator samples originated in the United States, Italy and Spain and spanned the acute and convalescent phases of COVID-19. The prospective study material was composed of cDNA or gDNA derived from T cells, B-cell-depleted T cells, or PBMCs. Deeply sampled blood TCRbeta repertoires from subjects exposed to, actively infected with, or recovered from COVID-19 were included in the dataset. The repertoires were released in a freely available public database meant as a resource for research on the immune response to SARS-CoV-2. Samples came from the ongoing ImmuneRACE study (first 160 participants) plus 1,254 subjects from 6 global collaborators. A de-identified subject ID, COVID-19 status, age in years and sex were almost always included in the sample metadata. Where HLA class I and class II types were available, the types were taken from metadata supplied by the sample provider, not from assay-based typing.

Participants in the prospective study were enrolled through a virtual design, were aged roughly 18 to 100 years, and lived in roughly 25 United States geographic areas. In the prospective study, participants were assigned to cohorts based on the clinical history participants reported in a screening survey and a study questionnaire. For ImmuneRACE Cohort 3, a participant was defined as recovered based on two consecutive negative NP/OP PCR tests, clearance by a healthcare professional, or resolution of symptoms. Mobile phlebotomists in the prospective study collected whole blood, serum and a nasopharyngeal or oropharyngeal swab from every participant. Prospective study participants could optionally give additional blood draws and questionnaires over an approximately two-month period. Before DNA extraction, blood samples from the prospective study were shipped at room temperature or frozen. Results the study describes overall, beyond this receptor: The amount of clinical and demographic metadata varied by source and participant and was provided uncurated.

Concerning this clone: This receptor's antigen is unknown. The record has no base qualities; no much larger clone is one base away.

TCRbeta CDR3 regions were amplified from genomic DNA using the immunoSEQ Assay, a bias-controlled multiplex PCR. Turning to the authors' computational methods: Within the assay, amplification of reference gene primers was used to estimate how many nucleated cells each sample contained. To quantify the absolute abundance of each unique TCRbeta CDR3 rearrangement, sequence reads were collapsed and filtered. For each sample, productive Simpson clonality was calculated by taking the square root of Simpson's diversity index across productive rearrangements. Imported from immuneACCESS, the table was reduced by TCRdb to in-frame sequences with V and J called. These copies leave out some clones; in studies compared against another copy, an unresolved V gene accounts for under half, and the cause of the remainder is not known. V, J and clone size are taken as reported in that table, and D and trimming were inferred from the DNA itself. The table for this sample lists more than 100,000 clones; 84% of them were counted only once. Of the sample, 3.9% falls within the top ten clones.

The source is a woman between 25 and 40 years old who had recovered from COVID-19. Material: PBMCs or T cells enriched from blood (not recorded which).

The DNA sequence is given as TGTGCCAGCAGTAACCAGGGAAGGCAGTACTTC. Its translation is CASSNQGRQYF. The chain is made from TRBV6-5 and TRBJ2-7; the D segment could be TRBD1, given 5 matching bases. CDR1 and CDR2 (MNHEY, SVGAGI) derive from the germline V gene. V sheds 5 bases and J sheds 9 bases, leaving 11 bases between their ends. The CDR3, from cysteine to phenylalanine, totals 11 residues. Kept here is only the CDR3 DNA, which spans 33 bases and is read in frame from base 1.